These T cell receptor beta chains were read from a single sample in a study of identifying expanded T cells in peripheral blood. Sequenced by immunoSEQ multiplex PCR; TCRdb stores in-frame clones only, minus some. The table shows approximately 140,000 clones, with 86% occurring only once. Sequencing used blood. These TCRs come from a person aged 18 to 75 in good health. Each CDR3 is given with its conserved first and last residue. A D gene is named only where the DNA matches it firmly. The size entry is marked missing in some rows and otherwise reads once, few, many or a size class.

>.|.|TRBV11-2|TRBJ2-4
TGTGCCAGCAGCTTAGATCTCGGGCAGGGGCCGGGCGACTTC
CASSLDLGQGPGDF
>few|.|TRBV20-1|TRBJ1-2
TGCAGTGCTAGAGGACAGGATGGCTACACCTTC
CSARGQDGYTF
>.|TRBD2|TRBV19|TRBJ2-1
TGTGCCAGTAGGACTAGCGGGGGGAGCTCCTACAATGAGCAGTTCTTC
CASRTSGGSSYNEQFF
>.|.|TRBV5-1|TRBJ2-7
TGCGCCAGCAGCTTATTAGGGGACGAGCAGTACTTC
CASSLLGDEQYF
>.|TRBD2|TRBV11-1|TRBJ2-1
TGTGCCAGCAGCTTAGCGAGTTTGGTAGCGGGGGGTGACAATGAGCAGTTCTTC
CASSLASLVAGGDNEQFF
>.|.|TRBV5-1|TRBJ1-1
TGCGCCAGCAGCTTGGGGGTCAGGGATCCTGAAGCTTTCTTT
CASSLGVRDPEAFF
>.|TRBD1|TRBV18|TRBJ1-3
TGTGCCAGCTCACCCGGGACAGCGAACTCTGGAAACACCATATATTTT
CASSPGTANSGNTIYF
>once|.|TRBV9|TRBJ1-3
TGTGCCAGCAGCCTTAGGGACACTTCTGGAAACACCATATATTTT
CASSLRDTSGNTIYF
>.|.|TRBV7-2|TRBJ2-5
TGTGCCAGCAGCTTGGCCCGGGGAACCCAAGAGACCCAGTACTTC
CASSLARGTQETQYF
>few|TRBD1|TRBV7-9|TRBJ1-2
TGTGCCAGCAGCCCCCCGACAGGGGGAGCCTATGGCTACACCTTC
CASSPPTGGAYGYTF
>.|.|TRBV2|TRBJ1-6
TGTGCCAGCAGGGATCAGACAGATAATTCACCCCTCCACTTT
CASRDQTDNSPLHF
>.|.|TRBV19|TRBJ2-3
TGTGCCAGTAGTATAGATAGGGTTACAGATACGCAGTATTTT
CASSIDRVTDTQYF
>.|.|TRBV6-6|TRBJ1-4
TGTGCCAGCAGGGGCCATAATGAAAAACTGTTTTTT
CASRGHNEKLFF
>.|.|TRBV14|TRBJ1-1
TGTGCCAGCAGCCAAGATATGAACACTGAAGCTTTCTTT
CASSQDMNTEAFF
>once|.|TRBV14|TRBJ2-7
TGTGCCAGCAGCCAAGGTGAATGGAGGGAGCAGTACTTC
CASSQGEWREQYF
>.|TRBD1|TRBV2|TRBJ1-6
TGTGCCAGCAGCCTTACTACAGGGGCCTATAATTCACCCCTCCACTTT
CASSLTTGAYNSPLHF
>.|.|TRBV7-9|TRBJ1-2
TGTGCCAGCAGCTTAGCACAGTTGGATGGCTACACCTTC
CASSLAQLDGYTF
>.|.|TRBV27|TRBJ1-2
TGTGCCAGCAGTCCGACAGTAGCTAACTATGGCTACACCTTC
CASSPTVANYGYTF
>.|.|TRBV7-2|TRBJ1-1
TGTGCCAGCAGCAAAACCCGGGAAGGGGGAACTGAAGCTTTCTTT
CASSKTREGGTEAFF
>.|TRBD2|TRBV18|TRBJ2-1
TGTGCCAGCTCACCACCGATTAGCGGGAGGGCCAATGAGCAGTTCTTC
CASSPPISGRANEQFF
>few|.|TRBV21-1|TRBJ1-1
TGTGCCAGCAGCCCGGAGGGGACGAACACTGAAGCTTTCTTT
CASSPEGTNTEAFF
>.|TRBD2|TRBV5-1|TRBJ2-2
TGCGCCAGCAGCTTGGCGAGGGAGGGGTCCGGGGAGCTGTTTTTT
CASSLAREGSGELFF
>.|.|TRBV2|TRBJ1-5
TGTGCCAGCAGTGAAGCGCTTCGGGGTCGCCAGCCCCAGCATTTT
CASSEALRGRQPQHF
>.|TRBD1|TRBV9|TRBJ1-1
TGTGCCAGCAGCAAACAGGGGGCGTCGGTCACTGAAGCTTTCTTT
CASSKQGASVTEAFF
>once|TRBD1|TRBV7-3|TRBJ2-3
TGTGCCAGCAGCCCCGACAGGGGGGGCGATACGCAGTATTTT
CASSPDRGGDTQYF
>.|TRBD1|TRBV10-3|TRBJ1-1
TGTGCCATCAGTGAGCCCAGGACAGGGGCCACTGAAGCTTTCTTT
CAISEPRTGATEAFF
>.|TRBD1|TRBV5-6|TRBJ1-2
TGTGCCAGCAGCCCGACAGGGATGTCTCTCTATGGCTACACCTTC
CASSPTGMSLYGYTF
>.|.|TRBV7-2|TRBJ2-7
TGTGCCAGCAGCGCCCGGGACCAAGGCTCCTACGAGCAGTACTTC
CASSARDQGSYEQYF
>.|TRBD1|TRBV9|TRBJ1-2
TGTGCCAGCAGCGTAGCGAGTTGGAGTCAGGGGGCGCGAGGCTACACCTTC
CASSVASWSQGARGYTF
>.|.|TRBV6-6|TRBJ1-5
TGTGCCAGCATCTCCGTTCGAGGGAGCAATCAGCCCCAGCATTTT
CASISVRGSNQPQHF
>.|TRBD2|TRBV7-9|TRBJ2-1
TGTGCCAGCAGCTCCGGCCCCCAGCGGGGGACCTACAATGAGCAGTTCTTC
CASSSGPQRGTYNEQFF
>few|.|TRBV10-3|TRBJ1-1
TGTGCCACTCCCGGGGGCACTGAAGCTTTCTTT
CATPGGTEAFF
>.|TRBD1|TRBV27|TRBJ2-5
TGTGCCAGCAGTTCCCGGGACAGGGTCCGGGAGACCCAGTACTTC
CASSSRDRVRETQYF
>.|.|TRBV5-1|TRBJ1-1
TGCGCCAGCAGCTTGGCCGGAGGAATGAACACTGAAGCTTTCTTT
CASSLAGGMNTEAFF
>.|TRBD1|TRBV6-6|TRBJ2-1
TGTGCCAGCAGTTACGGGTACAGGGGCGATGAGCAGTTCTTC
CASSYGYRGDEQFF
>.|TRBD2|TRBV11-3|TRBJ2-1
TGTGCCAGCAGCTTAGGTCTAGCGGGGGACAATGAGCAGTTCTTC
CASSLGLAGDNEQFF
>.|TRBD1|TRBV5-1|TRBJ2-2
TGCGCCAGCAGCTGGGACAGGGTTCCCGGGGAGCTGTTTTTT
CASSWDRVPGELFF
>.|.|TRBV7-9|TRBJ2-2
TGTGCCAGCAGCTCCCTGGGGTCCTCGAACACCGGGGAGCTGTTTTTT
CASSSLGSSNTGELFF
>.|.|TRBV6-1|TRBJ1-5
TGTGCCAGGCCGCCCTCAGGGGTCCGCTATCAGCCCCAGCATTTT
CARPPSGVRYQPQHF
>few|.|TRBV7-2|TRBJ2-7
TGTGCCAGCAGCTTAGACAGGGGGGGAACCTACGAGCAGTACTTC
CASSLDRGGTYEQYF
>.|.|TRBV5-5|TRBJ1-2
TGTGCCAGCAGCTTGGTAGCCAGCCTTTCCCGATATGGCTACACCTTC
CASSLVASLSRYGYTF
>.|.|TRBV19|TRBJ1-4
TGTGCCAGTAGTATCCCGGCCAGGGAGGCTAATGAAAAACTGTTTTTT
CASSIPAREANEKLFF
>.|.|TRBV30|TRBJ2-7
TGTGCCTGGAGTGTACTGGCAGGGGCCTTGGTGAAGCAGTACTTC
CAWSVLAGALVKQYF
>.|TRBD1|TRBV19|TRBJ2-1
TGTGCCAGTAGTACACAGGGGGATGAGCAGTTCTTC
CASSTQGDEQFF
>.|.|TRBV6-6|TRBJ1-5
TGTGCCAGCAGTTACACCCGGGGGCACGGTCAGCCCCAGCATTTT
CASSYTRGHGQPQHF
>.|.|TRBV2|TRBJ2-5
TGTGCCAGCAGTGAAACGGGAGAGAGCCAAGAGACCCAGTACTTC
CASSETGESQETQYF
>.|.|TRBV23-1|TRBJ2-5
TGCGCCAGCAGTCAGCCTTACGGTAAAGAGACCCAGTACTTC
CASSQPYGKETQYF
>.|.|TRBV18|TRBJ2-5
TGTGCCAGCTCACCACCTGGGGACCAAGAGACCCAGTACTTC
CASSPPGDQETQYF
>.|.|TRBV29-1|TRBJ2-3
TGCAGCTCCCTCGGGGGGCCGGGAACAGATACGCAGTATTTT
CSSLGGPGTDTQYF
>.|TRBD1|TRBV5-6|TRBJ2-6
TGTGCCAGCAGCTCGACAGGGTATGGGGCCAACGTCCTGACTTTC
CASSSTGYGANVLTF
>few|TRBD1|TRBV7-9|TRBJ2-1
TGTGCCAGCAGCTTCCGGGACAGGGGAGAGGAGCAGTTCTTC
CASSFRDRGEEQFF
>.|TRBD1|TRBV5-1|TRBJ1-2
TGCGCCAGCAGCTTGGGGACAGGCTATGGCTACACCTTC
CASSLGTGYGYTF